Listed below are T cell receptor beta chains from one sample, sequenced in a study of blood T cells in healthy people across ages. TCRdb processed the 5' RACE reads anew with MiXCR; each CDR3 protein has one entry. Altogether roughly 790,000 distinct CDR3 sequences are present, roughly 45% being singletons, with the ten largest covering 20% to 25%. The sequenced sample was blood. All receptors derive from a woman aged 55-70 years in good health. CDR3s include the opening cysteine and the closing phenylalanine or tryptophan. A D gene is named only where the DNA matches it firmly.

V	D	J	CDR3
TRBV11-3	-	TRBJ2-6	CASSSKAGFGANVPTF
TRBV7-2	TRBD2	-	CASRGSGSSYNEQYF
TRBV29-1	-	TRBJ2-1	CSVEGGPLQGYNEQFF
TRBV18	-	TRBJ1-2	CASSPPSPGVNYGYTF
TRBV24-1	-	TRBJ2-3	CATSDSRVSTDTQYF
TRBV28	TRBD1	TRBJ1-1	CASRAGGEPMNTEAFF
TRBV27	-	TRBJ2-7	CASSSTGGGTYEQYF
TRBV28	TRBD2	TRBJ2-7	CASSARGGSSYEQYF
TRBV21-1	-	TRBJ2-7	CASSKLYEQYF
TRBV11-2	TRBD1	TRBJ2-1	CASSLRGGTYNEQFF
TRBV9	TRBD2	TRBJ2-1	CASSVAQAGGPEQFF
TRBV6-6	-	TRBJ2-7	CASSGSFDLYEQYF
TRBV7-9	-	TRBJ1-2	CASSSGTPYGYTF
TRBV5-1	-	TRBJ2-3	CASTQSGGSTDTQYF
TRBV20-1	-	TRBJ2-6	CSAVVGGTGANVLTF
TRBV20-1	-	-	CSARAKNIQYF
TRBV4-3	-	TRBJ2-1	CASSQLDEQFF
TRBV3-1	TRBD2	TRBJ2-3	CASSLRGSGGGDTQYF
TRBV20-1	-	TRBJ2-1	CSARDLLKETQFF
TRBV5-5	-	TRBJ2-3	CASTRGGDSTDTQYF
TRBV6-2/TRBV6-3	-	TRBJ2-1	CASSYLVAESSYNEQFF
TRBV7-2	TRBD2	TRBJ2-7	CASSGPLGAGDYEQYF
TRBV7-2	-	TRBJ1-5	CASSLSLSSNQPQHF
TRBV20-1	TRBD1	TRBJ2-7	CSAARTGQGYEQYF
TRBV2	-	TRBJ2-3	CASSEALGLQGLDTQYF
TRBV20-1	TRBD2	TRBJ2-3	CSAETQRGSLDTQYF
TRBV12-3/TRBV12-4	-	TRBJ2-7	CASRRGPRAYEQYF
TRBV11-2	-	TRBJ1-4	CASNEGSNEKLFF
TRBV7-2	-	TRBJ2-1	CASSLPPSGYYKEQFF
TRBV7-2	-	TRBJ2-1	CASSLGGQIYNEQFF
TRBV7-9	TRBD2	-	CASSPLANQETQYF
TRBV9	TRBD2	TRBJ2-1	CASSVGPRSSGGGAEQFF
TRBV4-3	-	TRBJ2-3	CASSPAVLADTQYF
TRBV18	TRBD2	TRBJ2-1	CASSPSSGRSGERFF
TRBV3-1	-	TRBJ2-5	CASSPNWDTRKREAQYF
TRBV10-3	-	TRBJ1-1	CAISGQSDVGNTEAFF
TRBV2	TRBD2	TRBJ2-4	CASNLAGAAKNIQYF
TRBV7-2	-	TRBJ2-7	CASSPTSGQPYEQYF
TRBV12-3/TRBV12-4	TRBD2	TRBJ2-5	CAIEAGDENEQYF
TRBV29-1	-	TRBJ1-1	CSVEQLNTEAFF